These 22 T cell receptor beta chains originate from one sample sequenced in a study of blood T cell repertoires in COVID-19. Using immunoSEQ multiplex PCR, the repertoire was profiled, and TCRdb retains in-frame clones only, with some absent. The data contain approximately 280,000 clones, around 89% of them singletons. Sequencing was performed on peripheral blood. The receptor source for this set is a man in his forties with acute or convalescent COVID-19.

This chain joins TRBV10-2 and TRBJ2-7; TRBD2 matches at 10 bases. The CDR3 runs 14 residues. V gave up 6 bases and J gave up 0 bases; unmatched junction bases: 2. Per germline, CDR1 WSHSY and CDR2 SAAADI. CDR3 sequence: CASSLAGVSYEQYF. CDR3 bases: TGCGCCAGCAGCCTAGCGGGGGTCTCCTACGAGCAGTACTTC.

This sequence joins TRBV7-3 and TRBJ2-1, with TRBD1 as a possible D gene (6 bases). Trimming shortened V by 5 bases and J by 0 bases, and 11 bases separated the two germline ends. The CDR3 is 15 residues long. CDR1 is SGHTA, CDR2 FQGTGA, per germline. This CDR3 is CASSPKDSSYNEQFF. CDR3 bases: TGTGCCAGCAGCCCCAAGGACAGCTCCTACAATGAGCAGTTCTTC.

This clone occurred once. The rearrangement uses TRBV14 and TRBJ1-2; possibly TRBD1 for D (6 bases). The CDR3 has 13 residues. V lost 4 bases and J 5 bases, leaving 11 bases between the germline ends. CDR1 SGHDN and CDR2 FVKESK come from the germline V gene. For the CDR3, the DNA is TGTGCCAGCAGCCCCCGGGACACTTATGGCTACACCTTC. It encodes CASSPRDTYGYTF.

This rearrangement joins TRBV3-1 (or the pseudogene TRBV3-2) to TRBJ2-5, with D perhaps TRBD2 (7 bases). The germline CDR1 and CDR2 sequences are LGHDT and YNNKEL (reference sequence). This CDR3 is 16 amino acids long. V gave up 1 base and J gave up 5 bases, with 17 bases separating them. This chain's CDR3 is CASSQGPLGGPETQYF. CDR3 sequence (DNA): TGTGCCAGCAGCCAAGGCCCTCTGGGGGGGCCGGAGACCCAGTACTTC.

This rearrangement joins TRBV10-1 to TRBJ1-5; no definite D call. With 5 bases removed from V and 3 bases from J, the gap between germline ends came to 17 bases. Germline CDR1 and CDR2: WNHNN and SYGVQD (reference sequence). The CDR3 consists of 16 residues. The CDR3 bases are TGCGCCAGCAGTTCCCGGGTCGAGCGGTTCAATCAGCCCCAGCATTTT. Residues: CASSSRVERFNQPQHF.

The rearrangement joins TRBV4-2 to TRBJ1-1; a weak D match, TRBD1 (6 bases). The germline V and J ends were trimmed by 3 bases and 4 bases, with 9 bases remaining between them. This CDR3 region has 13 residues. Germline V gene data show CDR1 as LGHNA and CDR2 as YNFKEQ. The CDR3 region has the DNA TGTGCCAGCAGCCAGAGGGGGTCCACTGAAGCTTTCTTT. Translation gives CASSQRGSTEAFF.

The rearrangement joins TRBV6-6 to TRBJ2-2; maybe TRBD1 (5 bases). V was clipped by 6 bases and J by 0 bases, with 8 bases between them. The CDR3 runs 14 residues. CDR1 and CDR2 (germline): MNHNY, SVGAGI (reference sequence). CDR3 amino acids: CASRDNSNTGELFF. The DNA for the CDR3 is TGTGCCAGCAGGGACAATTCGAACACCGGGGAGCTGTTTTTT.

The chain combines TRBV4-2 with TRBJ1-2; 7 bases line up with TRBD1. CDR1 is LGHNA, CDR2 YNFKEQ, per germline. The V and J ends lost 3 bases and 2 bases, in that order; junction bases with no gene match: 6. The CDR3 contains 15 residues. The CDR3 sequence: CASSQRDSLNYGYTF. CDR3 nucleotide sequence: TGTGCCAGCAGCCAGCGGGACAGCCTGAACTATGGCTACACCTTC.

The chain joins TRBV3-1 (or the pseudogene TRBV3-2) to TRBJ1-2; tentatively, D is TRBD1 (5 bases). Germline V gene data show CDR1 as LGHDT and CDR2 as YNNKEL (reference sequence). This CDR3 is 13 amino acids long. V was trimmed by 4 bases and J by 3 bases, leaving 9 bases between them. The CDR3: CASSLQADYGYTF. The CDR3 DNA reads TGTGCCAGCAGCCTACAGGCGGACTATGGCTACACCTTC.

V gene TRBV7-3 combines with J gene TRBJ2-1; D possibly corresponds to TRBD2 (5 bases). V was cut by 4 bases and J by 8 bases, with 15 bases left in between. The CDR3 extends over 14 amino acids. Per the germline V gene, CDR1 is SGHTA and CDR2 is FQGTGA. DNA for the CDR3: TGTGCCAGCAGCTCCCGGGAAGGAAGGGATGAGCAGTTCTTC. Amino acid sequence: CASSSREGRDEQFF.

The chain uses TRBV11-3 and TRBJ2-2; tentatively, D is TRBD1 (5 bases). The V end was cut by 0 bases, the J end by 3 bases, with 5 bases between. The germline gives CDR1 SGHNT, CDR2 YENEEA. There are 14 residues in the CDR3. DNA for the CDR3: TGTGCCAGCAGCTTAGAAGGGGACACCGGGGAGCTGTTTTTT. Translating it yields CASSLEGDTGELFF.

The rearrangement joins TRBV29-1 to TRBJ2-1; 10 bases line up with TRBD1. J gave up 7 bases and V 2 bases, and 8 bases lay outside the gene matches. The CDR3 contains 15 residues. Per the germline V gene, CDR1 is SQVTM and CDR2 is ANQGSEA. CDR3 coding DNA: TGCAGCGTTGAAACCGGGACAGGGGAGGGTAATGAGCAGTTCTTC. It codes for CSVETGTGEGNEQFF.

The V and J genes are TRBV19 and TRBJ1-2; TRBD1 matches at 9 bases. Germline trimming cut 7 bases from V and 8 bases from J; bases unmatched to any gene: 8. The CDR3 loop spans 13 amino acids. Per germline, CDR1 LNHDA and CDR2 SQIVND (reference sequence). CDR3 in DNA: TGTGCCAGTATTCCGGGACAGGGTCGAGGCTACACCTTC. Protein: CASIPGQGRGYTF.

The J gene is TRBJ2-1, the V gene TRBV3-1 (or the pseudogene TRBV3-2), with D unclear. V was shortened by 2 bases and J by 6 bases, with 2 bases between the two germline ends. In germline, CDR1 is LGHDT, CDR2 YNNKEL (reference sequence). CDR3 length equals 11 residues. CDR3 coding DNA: TGTGCCAGCAGCCAACTCAATGAGCAGTTCTTC. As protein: CASSQLNEQFF.

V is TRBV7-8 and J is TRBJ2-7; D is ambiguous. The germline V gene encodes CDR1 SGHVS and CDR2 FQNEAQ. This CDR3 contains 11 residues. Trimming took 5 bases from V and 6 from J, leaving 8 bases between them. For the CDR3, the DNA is TGTGCCAGCAGCCCTCCGGGCGAGCAGTACTTC. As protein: CASSPPGEQYF.

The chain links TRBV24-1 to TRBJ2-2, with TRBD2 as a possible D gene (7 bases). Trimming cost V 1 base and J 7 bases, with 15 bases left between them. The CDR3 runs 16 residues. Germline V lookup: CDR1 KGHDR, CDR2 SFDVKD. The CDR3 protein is CATSDLYRGGDGELFF. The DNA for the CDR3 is TGTGCCACCAGTGATTTATATAGGGGGGGAGACGGGGAGCTGTTTTTT.

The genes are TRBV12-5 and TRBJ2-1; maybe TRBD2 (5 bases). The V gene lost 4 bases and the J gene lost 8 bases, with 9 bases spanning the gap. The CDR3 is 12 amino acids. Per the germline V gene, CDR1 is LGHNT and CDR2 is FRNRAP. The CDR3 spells CASGWTVYEQFF. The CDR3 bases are TGTGCTAGTGGTTGGACTGTTTATGAGCAGTTCTTC. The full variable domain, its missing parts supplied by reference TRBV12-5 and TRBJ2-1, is DARVTQTPRHKVTEMGQEVTMRCQPILGHNTVFWYRQTMMQGLELLAYFRNRAPLDDSGMPKDRFSAEMPDATLATLKIQPSEPRDSAVYFCASGWTVYEQFFGPGTRLTVL.

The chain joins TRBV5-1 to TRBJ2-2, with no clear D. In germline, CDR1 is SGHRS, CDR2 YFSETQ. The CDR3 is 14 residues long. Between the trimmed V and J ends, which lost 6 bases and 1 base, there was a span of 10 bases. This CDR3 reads CASTLGQNTGELFF. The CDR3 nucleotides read TGCGCCAGCACCCTTGGGCAGAACACCGGGGAGCTGTTTTTT. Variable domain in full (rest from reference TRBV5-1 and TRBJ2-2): KAGVTQTPRYLIKTRGQQVTLSCSPISGHRSVSWYQQTPGQGLQFLFEYFSETQRNKGNFPGRFSGRQFSNSRSEMNVSTLELGDSALYLCASTLGQNTGELFFGEGSRLTVL.

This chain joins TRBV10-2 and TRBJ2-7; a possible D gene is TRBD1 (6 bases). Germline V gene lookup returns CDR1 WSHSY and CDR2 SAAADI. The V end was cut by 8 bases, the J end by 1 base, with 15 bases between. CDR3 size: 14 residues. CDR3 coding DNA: TGCGCCAGCCGACAGGACGGTAGGTCCTACGAGCAGTACTTC. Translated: CASRQDGRSYEQYF.

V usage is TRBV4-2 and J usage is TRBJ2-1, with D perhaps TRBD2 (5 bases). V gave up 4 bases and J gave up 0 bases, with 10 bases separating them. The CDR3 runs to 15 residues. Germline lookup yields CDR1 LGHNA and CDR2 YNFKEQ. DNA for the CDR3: TGTGCCAGCAGCCCGCTAGGGAGCTCCTACAATGAGCAGTTCTTC. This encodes CASSPLGSSYNEQFF.

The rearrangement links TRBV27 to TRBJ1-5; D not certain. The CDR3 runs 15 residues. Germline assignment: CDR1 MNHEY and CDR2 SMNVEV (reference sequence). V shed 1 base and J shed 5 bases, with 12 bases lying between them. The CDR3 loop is CASSLYAGKDQPQHF. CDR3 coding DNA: TGTGCCAGCAGTTTATACGCAGGAAAAGATCAGCCCCAGCATTTT.

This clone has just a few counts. CDR3 loop: CATSSTGGSDTQYF. DNA of the CDR3: TGCGCCACCTCGAGTACAGGGGGCTCTGATACGCAGTATTTT. The chain uses TRBV4-1 and TRBJ2-3; 9 bases agree with TRBD1. V trimming: 10 bases; J trimming: 6 bases; junction bases outside the gene matches: 11. The CDR3 consists of 14 residues. The germline V gene encodes CDR1 MGHRA and CDR2 YSYEKL.